The source of this T cell receptor (beta chain) is a study of T cell responses to AZD1222 COVID-19 vaccine. It was second doses at about 4 or about 12 weeks that were pooled. Clones were sequenced by immunoSEQ multiplex PCR, and TCRdb holds only the in-frame ones, with some missing. The profile shows about 75,000 clones, 80% to 90% of them singletons. This clone showed up just once. The antigen is unknown. Germline-derived CDR1 and CDR2 are LNHDA and SQIVND (reference sequence). The V end lost 8 bases, the J end lost 8 bases, and 16 bases lay between the germline ends. This CDR3 region has 13 residues. Study-level points and caveats: Only five to seven AZD1222 recipients were seropositive at baseline. Unmutated variant regions are reportedly the target of nearly half of TCRs that are spike-specific. Clonal diversity was possibly underestimated, and white British individuals and females predominated among donors.

This clonotype was sampled from an adult who received the AZD1222 COVID-19 vaccine. The sample in question was peripheral blood, obtained 28 days after the second AZD1222 dose. The rearrangement uses TRBV19 and TRBJ1-3; no firm D call. The CDR3 region is CASQTVPGDTIYF. The CDR3, as DNA: TGTGCCAGTCAGACGGTACCCGGAGACACCATATATTTT.